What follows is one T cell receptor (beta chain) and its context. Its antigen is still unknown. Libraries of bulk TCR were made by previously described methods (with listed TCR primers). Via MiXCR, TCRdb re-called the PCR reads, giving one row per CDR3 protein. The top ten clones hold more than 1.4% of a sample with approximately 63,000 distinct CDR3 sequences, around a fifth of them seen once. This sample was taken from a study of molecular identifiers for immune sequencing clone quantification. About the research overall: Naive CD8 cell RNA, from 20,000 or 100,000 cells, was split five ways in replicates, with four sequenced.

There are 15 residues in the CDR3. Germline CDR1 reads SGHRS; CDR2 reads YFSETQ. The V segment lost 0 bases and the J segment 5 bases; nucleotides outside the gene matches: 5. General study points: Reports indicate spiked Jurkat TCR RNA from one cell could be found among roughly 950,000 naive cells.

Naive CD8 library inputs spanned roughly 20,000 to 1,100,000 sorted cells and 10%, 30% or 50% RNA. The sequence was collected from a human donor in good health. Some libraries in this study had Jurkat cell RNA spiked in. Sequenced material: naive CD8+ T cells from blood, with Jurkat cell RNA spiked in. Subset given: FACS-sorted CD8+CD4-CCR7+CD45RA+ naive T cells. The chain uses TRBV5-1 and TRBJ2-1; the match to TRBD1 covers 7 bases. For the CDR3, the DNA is TGCGCCAGCAGCTTGGAACCGGGACAGAACAATGAGCAGTTCTTC. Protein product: CASSLEPGQNNEQFF.